Sequencing of this T cell receptor (beta chain) was carried out in a study of CD8 T cells in Susac syndrome. cDNA came from roughly 0.53 to 1 ug RNA primed by random hexamers. With immunoSEQ multiplex PCR, TCR beta CDR3 was amplified across 54 Vbeta and 13 Jbeta. TCRdb reprocessed the immunoSEQ multiplex PCR reads via MiXCR and lists one record per CDR3 protein. Among around 140,000 distinct CDR3 sequences listed, approximately 93% were seen once. Per germline, CDR1 SGHRS and CDR2 YFSETQ. This CDR3 has 14 amino acids. The V end was cut by 2 bases, the J end by 2 bases, with 11 bases between. The chain couples TRBV5-1 to TRBJ2-7; TRBD1 is a possible D gene (5 bases). Sample: CD4+ T cells from PBMCs. This sequence originates from a human donor in good health. The CDR3 loop is CASSFSGSPYEQYF. The DNA for the CDR3 is TGCGCCAGCAGCTTTTCAGGGTCCCCCTACGAGCAGTACTTC. The full variable domain, rest sourced from reference TRBV5-1 and TRBJ2-7, is KAGVTQTPRYLIKTRGQQVTLSCSPISGHRSVSWYQQTPGQGLQFLFEYFSETQRNKGNFPGRFSGRQFSNSRSEMNVSTLELGDSALYLCASSFSGSPYEQYFGPGTRLTVT.